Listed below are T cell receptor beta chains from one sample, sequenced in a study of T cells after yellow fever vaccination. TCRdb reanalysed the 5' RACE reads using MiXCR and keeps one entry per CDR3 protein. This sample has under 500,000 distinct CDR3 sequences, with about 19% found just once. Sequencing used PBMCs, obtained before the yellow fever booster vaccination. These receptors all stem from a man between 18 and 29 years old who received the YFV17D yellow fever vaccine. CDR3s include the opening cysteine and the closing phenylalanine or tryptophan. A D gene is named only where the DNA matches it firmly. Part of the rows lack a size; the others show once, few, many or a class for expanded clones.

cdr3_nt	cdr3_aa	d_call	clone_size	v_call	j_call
TGTGCCAGCAGCTTAGAACCTGGAAACACCATATATTTT	CASSLEPGNTIYF	.	.	TRBV7-2	TRBJ1-3
TGCAGTGCTAATCCAGGCTTAGCCAAAAACATTCAGTACTTC	CSANPGLAKNIQYF	.	few	TRBV20-1	TRBJ2-4
TGTGCCAGCAGTTCTGTCATCTCAGGGTACGAGCAGTACTTC	CASSSVISGYEQYF	.	.	TRBV27	TRBJ2-7
TGCGCCAGCAGCTTGGAAACTGCGGGGGGGCCCGGGGAGCTGTTTTTT	CASSLETAGGPGELFF	TRBD2	few	TRBV5-1	TRBJ2-2
TGTGCCAGCAGTGCAGGACTAGCGGGCGATACCCAGTACTTC	CASSAGLAGDTQYF	TRBD2	many	TRBV2	TRBJ2-5
TGTGCCACCGTTAAGGGGACCATTCAGTACTTC	CATVKGTIQYF	.	.	TRBV24-1	TRBJ2-4
TGCGCCAGCAGCCAAGACAGGGAAGGGACCCAGTACTTC	CASSQDREGTQYF	.	many	TRBV4-3	TRBJ2-5
TGTGCCTGGAGCGGTACCTCCGTCTGGGGCACTGAAGCTTTCTTT	CAWSGTSVWGTEAFF	.	.	TRBV30	TRBJ1-1
TGTGCCAGCAGTCCCTCATTGACCTATGGCTACACCTTC	CASSPSLTYGYTF	.	.	TRBV6-5	TRBJ1-2
TGCGCCAGCAGCCCCCTAGCCGCGTTGGGGGAGCAGTACTTC	CASSPLAALGEQYF	.	few	TRBV4-3	TRBJ2-7
TGTGCCAGCAGTCTGGAAAGGGGGAGGAATTCACCCCTCCACTTT	CASSLERGRNSPLHF	.	few	TRBV2	TRBJ1-6
TGTGCCAGCAGCGAAAACCCGCGGACAGAGTCAAGGAATACGCAGTATTTT	CASSENPRTESRNTQYF	.	few	TRBV7-6	TRBJ2-3
TGTGCCAGCGGACAGGCCTTCAATCAGCCCCAGCATTTT	CASGQAFNQPQHF	TRBD1	.	TRBV10-3	TRBJ1-5
TGCGCCAGCAGCTTGTTCACAGGCCCAGATACGCAGTATTTT	CASSLFTGPDTQYF	.	many	TRBV5-1	TRBJ2-3
TGTGCCAGCAGTTACAGGGCGGGGGACCCAGATACGCAGTATTTT	CASSYRAGDPDTQYF	TRBD2	few	TRBV6-5	TRBJ2-3
TGCGCCAGCAGCTTGAGGGACAGGGGTCGCGGCTCCTATAATTCACCCCTCCACTTT	CASSLRDRGRGSYNSPLHF	TRBD1	few	TRBV5-1	TRBJ1-6